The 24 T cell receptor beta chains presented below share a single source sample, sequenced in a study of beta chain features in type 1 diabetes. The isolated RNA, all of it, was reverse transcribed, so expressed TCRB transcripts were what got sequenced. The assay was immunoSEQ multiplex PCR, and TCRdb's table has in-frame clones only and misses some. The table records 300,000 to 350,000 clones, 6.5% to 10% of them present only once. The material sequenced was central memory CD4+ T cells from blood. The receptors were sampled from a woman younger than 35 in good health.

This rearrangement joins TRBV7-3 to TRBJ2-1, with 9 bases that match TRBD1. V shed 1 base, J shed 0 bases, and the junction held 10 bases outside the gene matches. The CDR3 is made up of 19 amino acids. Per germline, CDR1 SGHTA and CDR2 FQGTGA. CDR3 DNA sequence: TGTGCCAGCAGCTTAAAGGCGAAAGGACAGGGGACCTCCTACAATGAGCAGTTCTTC. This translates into CASSLKAKGQGTSYNEQFF.

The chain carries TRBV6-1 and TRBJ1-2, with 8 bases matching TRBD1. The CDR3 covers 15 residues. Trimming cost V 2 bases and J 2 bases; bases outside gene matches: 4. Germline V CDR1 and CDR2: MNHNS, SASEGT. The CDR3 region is CASSEQTGVNYGYTF. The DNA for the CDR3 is TGTGCCAGCAGTGAACAGACAGGGGTAAACTATGGCTACACCTTC.

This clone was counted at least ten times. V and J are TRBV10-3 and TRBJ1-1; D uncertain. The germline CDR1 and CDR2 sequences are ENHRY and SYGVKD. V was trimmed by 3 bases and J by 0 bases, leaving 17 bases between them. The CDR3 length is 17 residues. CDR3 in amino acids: CAISDEGRRPMNTEAFF. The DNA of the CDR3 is TGTGCCATCAGTGACGAAGGGCGGCGTCCCATGAACACTGAAGCTTTCTTT.

The CDR3: CASSQAPSGGANVDTQYF. Here the CDR3 DNA reads TGCGCCAGCAGCCAAGCCCCGTCAGGGGGCGCGAATGTGGATACGCAGTATTTT. This sequence joins TRBV4-3 and TRBJ2-3; the match to TRBD1 covers 8 bases. The CDR3 loop spans 18 amino acids. V shed 1 base and J 6 bases; nucleotides not matched to a gene: 15. Germline CDR1 and CDR2: LGHNA and YSLEER.

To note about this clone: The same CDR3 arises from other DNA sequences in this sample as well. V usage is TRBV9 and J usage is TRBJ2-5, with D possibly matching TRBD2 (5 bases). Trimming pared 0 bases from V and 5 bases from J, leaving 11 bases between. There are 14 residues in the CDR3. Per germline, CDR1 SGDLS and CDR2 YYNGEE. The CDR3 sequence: CASSVDGGGETQYF. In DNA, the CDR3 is TGTGCCAGCAGCGTAGATGGAGGCGGGGAGACCCAGTACTTC.

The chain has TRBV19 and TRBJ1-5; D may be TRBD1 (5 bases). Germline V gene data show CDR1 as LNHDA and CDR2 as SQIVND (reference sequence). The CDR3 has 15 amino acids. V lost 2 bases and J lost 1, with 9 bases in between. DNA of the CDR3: TGTGCCAGTAGTATACAGGGTGAAAGCAATCAGCCCCAGCATTTT. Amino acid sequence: CASSIQGESNQPQHF.

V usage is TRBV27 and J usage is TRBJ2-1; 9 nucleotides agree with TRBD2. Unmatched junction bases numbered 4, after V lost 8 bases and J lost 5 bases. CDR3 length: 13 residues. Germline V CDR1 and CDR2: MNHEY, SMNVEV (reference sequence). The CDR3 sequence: CASRTSVNNEQFF. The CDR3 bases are TGTGCCAGCCGGACTAGCGTTAACAATGAGCAGTTCTTC.

CDR3 in DNA: TGTGCCAGCAGTCCCGCAGGGGGGAGCTCCTACGAGCAGTACTTC. It codes for CASSPAGGSSYEQYF. The rearrangement joins TRBV25-1 to TRBJ2-7; D may be TRBD1 (7 bases). The length of the CDR3 is 15 residues. Trimming pared 5 bases from V and 0 bases from J, leaving 14 bases between. Per the germline V gene, CDR1 is MGHDK and CDR2 is SYGVNS.

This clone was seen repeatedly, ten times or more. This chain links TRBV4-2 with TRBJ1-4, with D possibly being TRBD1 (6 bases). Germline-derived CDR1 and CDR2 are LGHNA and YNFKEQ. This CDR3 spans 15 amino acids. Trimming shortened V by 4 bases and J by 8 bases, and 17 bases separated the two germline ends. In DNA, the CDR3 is TGTGCCAGCAGCCCAGGGACACCACCCTTCGAAAAACTGTTTTTT. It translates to CASSPGTPPFEKLFF.

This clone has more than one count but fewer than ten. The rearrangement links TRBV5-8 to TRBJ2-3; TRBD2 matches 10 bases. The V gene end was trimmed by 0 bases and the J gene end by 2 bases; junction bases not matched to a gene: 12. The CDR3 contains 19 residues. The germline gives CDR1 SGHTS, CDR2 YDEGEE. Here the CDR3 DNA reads TGTGCCAGCAGCTTGGGGCTAGCGGGAGCCCTCCAAACCACAGATACGCAGTATTTT. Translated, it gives CASSLGLAGALQTTDTQYF.

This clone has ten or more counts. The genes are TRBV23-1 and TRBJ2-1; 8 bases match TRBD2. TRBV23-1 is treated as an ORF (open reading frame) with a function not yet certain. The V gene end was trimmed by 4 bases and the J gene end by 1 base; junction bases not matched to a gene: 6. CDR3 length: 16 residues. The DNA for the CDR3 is TGCGCCAGCAGTCGGCTGACTAGCGAGTCCTACAATGAGCAGTTCTTC. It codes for CASSRLTSESYNEQFF.

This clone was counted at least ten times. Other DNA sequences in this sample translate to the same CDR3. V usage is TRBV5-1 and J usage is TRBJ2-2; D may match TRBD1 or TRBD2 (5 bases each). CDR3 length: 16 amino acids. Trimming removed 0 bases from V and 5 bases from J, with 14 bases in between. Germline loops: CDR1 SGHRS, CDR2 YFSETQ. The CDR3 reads CASSLELGVRTGELFF. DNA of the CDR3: TGCGCCAGCAGCTTGGAATTGGGGGTTCGGACCGGGGAGCTGTTTTTT.

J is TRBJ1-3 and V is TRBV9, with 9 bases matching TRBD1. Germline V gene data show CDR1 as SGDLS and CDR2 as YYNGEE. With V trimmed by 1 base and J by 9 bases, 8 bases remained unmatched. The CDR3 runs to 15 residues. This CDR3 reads CASSVMGQGRATIYF. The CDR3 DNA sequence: TGTGCCAGCAGCGTAATGGGACAGGGCCGGGCCACCATATATTTT.

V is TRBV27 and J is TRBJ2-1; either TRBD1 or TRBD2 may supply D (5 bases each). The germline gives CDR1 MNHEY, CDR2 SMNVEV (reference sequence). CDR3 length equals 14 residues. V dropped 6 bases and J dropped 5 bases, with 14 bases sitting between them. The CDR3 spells CASRRDPRHNEQFF. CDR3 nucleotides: TGTGCCAGCAGAAGGGACCCAAGACACAATGAGCAGTTCTTC.

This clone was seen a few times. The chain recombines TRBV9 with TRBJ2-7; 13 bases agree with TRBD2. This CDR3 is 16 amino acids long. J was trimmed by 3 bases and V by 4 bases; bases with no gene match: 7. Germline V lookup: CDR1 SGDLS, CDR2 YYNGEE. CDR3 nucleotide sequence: TGTGCCAGCAGCCCCGGGACTAGCGGGATAGTCTACGAGCAGTACTTC. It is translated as CASSPGTSGIVYEQYF.

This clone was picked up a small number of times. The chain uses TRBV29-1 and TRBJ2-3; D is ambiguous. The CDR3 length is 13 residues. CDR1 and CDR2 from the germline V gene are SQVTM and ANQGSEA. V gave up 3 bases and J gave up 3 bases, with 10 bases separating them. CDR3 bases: TGCAGCGTTGACAAGCAAGGGACAGATACGCAGTATTTT. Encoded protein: CSVDKQGTDTQYF.

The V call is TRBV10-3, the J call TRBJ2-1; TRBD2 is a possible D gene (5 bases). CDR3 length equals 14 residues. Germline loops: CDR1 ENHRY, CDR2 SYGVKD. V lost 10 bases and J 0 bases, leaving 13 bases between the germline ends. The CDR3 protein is CATEDWSSYNEQFF. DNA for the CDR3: TGTGCCACCGAGGACTGGAGCTCCTACAATGAGCAGTTCTTC.

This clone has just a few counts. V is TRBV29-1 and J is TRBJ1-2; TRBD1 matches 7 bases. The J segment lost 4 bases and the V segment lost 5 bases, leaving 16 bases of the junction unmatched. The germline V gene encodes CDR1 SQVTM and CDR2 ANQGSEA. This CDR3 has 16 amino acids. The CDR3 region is CSVWGQLDLRSYGYTF. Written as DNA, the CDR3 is TGCAGCGTTTGGGGACAGCTGGATCTGCGGAGCTATGGCTACACCTTC.

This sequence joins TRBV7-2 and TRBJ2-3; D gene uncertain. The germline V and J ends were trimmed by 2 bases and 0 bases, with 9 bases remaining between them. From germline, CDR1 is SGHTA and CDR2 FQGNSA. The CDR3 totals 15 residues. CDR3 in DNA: TGTGCCAGCAGCTTACTGACCCCTAGCACAGATACGCAGTATTTT. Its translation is CASSLLTPSTDTQYF.

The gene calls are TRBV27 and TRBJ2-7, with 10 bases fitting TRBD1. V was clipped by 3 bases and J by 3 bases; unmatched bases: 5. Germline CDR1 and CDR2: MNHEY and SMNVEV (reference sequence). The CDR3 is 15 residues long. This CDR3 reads CASSLYGTGVYEQYF. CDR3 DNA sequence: TGTGCCAGCAGTTTGTACGGGACAGGGGTCTACGAGCAGTACTTC.

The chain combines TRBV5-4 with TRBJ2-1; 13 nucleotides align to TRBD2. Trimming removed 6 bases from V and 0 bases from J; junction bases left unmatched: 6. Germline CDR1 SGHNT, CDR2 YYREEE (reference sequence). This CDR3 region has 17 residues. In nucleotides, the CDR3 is TGTGCCAGCAACACGGGACTAGCGGGGAGCTCCTACAATGAGCAGTTCTTC. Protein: CASNTGLAGSSYNEQFF.

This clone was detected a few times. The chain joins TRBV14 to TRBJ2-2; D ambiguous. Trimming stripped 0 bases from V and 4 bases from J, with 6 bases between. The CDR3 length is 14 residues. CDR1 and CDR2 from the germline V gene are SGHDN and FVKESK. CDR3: CASSQDLATGELFF. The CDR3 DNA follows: TGTGCCAGCAGCCAAGATTTGGCCACCGGGGAGCTGTTTTTT.

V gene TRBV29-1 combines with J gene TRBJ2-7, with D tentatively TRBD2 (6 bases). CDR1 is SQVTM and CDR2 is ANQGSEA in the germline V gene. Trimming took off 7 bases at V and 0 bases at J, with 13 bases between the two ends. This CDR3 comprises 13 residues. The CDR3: CSESGRGSYEQYF. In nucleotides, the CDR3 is TGCAGCGAATCAGGGCGGGGCTCCTACGAGCAGTACTTC.

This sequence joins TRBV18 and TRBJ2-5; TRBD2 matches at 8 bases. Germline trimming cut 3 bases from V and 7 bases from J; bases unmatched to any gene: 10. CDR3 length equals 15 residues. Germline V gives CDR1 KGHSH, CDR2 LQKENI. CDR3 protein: CASSPSPAGEGTQYF. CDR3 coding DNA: TGTGCCAGCTCACCTTCCCCAGCGGGAGAAGGGACCCAGTACTTC. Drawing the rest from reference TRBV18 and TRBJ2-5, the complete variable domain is NAGVMQNPRHLVRRRGQEARLRCSPMKGHSHVYWYRQLPEEGLKFMVYLQKENIIDESGMPKERFSAEFPKEGPSILRIQQVVRGDSAAYFCASSPSPAGEGTQYFGPGTRLLVL.